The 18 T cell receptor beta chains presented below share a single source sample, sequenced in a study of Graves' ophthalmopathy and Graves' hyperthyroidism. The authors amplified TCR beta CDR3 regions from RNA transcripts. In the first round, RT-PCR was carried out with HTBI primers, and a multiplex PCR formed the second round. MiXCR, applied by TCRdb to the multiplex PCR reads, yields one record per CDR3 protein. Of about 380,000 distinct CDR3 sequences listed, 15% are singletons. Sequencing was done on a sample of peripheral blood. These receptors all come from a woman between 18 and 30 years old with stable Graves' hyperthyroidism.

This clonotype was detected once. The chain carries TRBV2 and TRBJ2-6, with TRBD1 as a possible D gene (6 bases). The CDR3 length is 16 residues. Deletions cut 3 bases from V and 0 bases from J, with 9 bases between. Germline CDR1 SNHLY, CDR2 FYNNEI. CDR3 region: CASSEGHRSGANVLTF. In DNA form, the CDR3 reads TGTGCCAGCAGTGAGGGACATCGCTCTGGGGCCAACGTCCTGACTTTC.

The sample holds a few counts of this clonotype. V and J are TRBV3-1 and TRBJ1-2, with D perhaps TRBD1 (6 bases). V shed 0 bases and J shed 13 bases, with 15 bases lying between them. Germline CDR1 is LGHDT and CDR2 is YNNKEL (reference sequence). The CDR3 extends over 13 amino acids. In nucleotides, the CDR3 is TGTGCCAGCAGCCAAGATCGGGGGCAGGCCTTCACCTTC. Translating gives CASSQDRGQAFTF.

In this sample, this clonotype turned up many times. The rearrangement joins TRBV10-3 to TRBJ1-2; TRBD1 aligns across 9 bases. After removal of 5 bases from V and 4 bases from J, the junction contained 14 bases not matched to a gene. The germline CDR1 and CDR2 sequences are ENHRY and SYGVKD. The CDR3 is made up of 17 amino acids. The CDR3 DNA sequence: TGTGCCATCAGTACGGAGGCGGACAGGGGACGGGGCTATGGCTACACCTTC. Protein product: CAISTEADRGRGYGYTF.

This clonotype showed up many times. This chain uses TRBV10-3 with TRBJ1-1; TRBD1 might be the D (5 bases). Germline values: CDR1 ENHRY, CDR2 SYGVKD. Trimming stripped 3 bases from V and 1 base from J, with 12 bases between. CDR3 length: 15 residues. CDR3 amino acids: CAISEGVLANTEAFF. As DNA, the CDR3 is TGTGCCATCAGTGAAGGGGTGTTGGCGAACACTGAAGCTTTCTTT.

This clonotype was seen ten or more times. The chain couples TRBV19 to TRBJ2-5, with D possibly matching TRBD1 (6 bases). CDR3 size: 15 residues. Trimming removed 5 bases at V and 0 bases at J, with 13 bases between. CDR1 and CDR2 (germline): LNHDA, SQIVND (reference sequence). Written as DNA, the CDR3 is TGTGCCAGTAGTCTCACAGGGATTAACCAAGAGACCCAGTACTTC. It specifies CASSLTGINQETQYF.

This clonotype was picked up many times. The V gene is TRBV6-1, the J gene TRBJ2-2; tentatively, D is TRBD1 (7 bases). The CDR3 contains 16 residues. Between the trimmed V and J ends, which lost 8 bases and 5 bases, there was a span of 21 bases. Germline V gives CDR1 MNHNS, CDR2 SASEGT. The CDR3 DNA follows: TGTGCCAGCTCCCCTCTGGGGCAGGGGGGAACCGGGGAGCTGTTTTTT. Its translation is CASSPLGQGGTGELFF.

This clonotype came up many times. CDR3 coding DNA: TGCGCCAGCAGCTTGGAAGAGGCAGTTTATGGCTACACCTTC. Protein: CASSLEEAVYGYTF. The V gene is TRBV5-1, the J gene TRBJ1-2, with D unclear. The germline V gene encodes CDR1 SGHRS and CDR2 YFSETQ. This CDR3 has 14 amino acids. Trimming removed 0 bases from V and 5 bases from J, with 11 bases in between.

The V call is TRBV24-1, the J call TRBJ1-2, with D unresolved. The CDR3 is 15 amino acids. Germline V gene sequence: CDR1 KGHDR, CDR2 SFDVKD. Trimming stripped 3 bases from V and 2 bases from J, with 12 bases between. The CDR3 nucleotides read TGTGCCACCAGTGATCCGATCCGTGGGAACTATGGCTACACCTTC. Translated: CATSDPIRGNYGYTF.

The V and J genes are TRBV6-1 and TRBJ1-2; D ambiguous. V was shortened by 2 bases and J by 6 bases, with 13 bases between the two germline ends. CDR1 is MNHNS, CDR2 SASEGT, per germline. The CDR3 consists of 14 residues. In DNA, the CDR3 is TGTGCCAGCAGTGAACTGACCTCACGGCATGGCTACACCTTC. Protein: CASSELTSRHGYTF.

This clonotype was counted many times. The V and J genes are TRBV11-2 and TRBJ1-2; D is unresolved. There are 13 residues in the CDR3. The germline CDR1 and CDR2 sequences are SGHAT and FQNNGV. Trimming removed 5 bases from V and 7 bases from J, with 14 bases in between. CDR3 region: CASSPVMGSGYTF. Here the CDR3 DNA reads TGTGCCAGCAGCCCGGTTATGGGAAGTGGCTACACCTTC.

CDR3 protein: CSACPGGGAGTEAFF. The CDR3, as DNA: TGCAGTGCTTGCCCGGGGGGGGGCGCGGGCACTGAAGCTTTCTTT. This chain links TRBV20-1 with TRBJ1-1; D is perhaps TRBD1 (6 bases). V lost 5 bases and J 4 bases, leaving 20 bases between the germline ends. CDR1 is DFQATT, CDR2 SNEGSKA, per germline (reference sequence). This CDR3 comprises 15 residues.

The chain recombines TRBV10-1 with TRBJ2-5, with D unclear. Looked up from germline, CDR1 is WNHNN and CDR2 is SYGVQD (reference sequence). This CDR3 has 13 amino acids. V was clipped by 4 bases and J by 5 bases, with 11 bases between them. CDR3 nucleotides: TGCGCCAGCAGTGCTGACTCAAGGGAGACCCAGTACTTC. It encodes CASSADSRETQYF.

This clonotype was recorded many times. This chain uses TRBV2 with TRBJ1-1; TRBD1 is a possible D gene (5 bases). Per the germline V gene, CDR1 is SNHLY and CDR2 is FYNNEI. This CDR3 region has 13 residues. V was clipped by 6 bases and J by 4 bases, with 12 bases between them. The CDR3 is CASRNRDGTEAFF. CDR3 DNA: TGTGCCAGCAGGAACCGGGACGGCACTGAAGCTTTCTTT.

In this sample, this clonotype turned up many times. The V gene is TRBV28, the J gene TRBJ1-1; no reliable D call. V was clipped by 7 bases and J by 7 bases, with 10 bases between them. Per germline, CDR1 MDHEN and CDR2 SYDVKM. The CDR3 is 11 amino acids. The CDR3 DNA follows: TGTGCCAGCACCGCACGACTTGAAGCTTTCTTT. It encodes CASTARLEAFF.

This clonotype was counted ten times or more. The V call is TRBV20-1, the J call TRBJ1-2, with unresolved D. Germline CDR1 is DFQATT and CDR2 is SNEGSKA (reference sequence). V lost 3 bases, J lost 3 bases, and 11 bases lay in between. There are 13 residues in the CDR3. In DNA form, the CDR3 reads TGCAGTGCTAGGCACCCGGCTGACTATGGCTACACCTTC. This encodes CSARHPADYGYTF.

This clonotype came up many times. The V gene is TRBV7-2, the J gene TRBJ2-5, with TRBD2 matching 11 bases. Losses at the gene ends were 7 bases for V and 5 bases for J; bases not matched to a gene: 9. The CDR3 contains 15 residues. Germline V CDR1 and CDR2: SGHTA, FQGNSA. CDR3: CASTKLAGGLETQYF. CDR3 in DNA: TGTGCCAGCACGAAGTTAGCGGGGGGGCTCGAGACCCAGTACTTC.

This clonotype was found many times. CDR3 protein: CSARTGDTEAFF. In DNA, the CDR3 is TGCAGTGCTAGGACAGGGGACACTGAAGCTTTCTTT. The rearrangement joins TRBV20-1 to TRBJ1-1, with TRBD1 matching 8 bases. The CDR3 spans 12 residues. In germline, CDR1 is DFQATT, CDR2 SNEGSKA (reference sequence). V trimming: 3 bases; J trimming: 3 bases; junction bases outside the gene matches: 0.

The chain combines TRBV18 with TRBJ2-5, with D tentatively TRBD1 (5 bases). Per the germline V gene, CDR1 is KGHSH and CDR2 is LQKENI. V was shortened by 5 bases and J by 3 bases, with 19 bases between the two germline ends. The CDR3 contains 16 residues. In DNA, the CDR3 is TGTGCCAGCTCAAGACAGTTAACGACGACGAAAGAGACCCAGTACTTC. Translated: CASSRQLTTTKETQYF.